The 14 T cell receptor beta chains reported below all come from one sample, sequenced in a study of regulatory T cells in long-lasting Graves disease. Documented time point: newly diagnosed GD, antithyroid drugs for less than 3 months. From RNA extracted from PBMCs, the TCR library was made. Investigators prepared the TCR beta libraries by applying iRepertoire HTBI primers and Arm-PCR of CDR3 regions. TCRdb used MiXCR to reprocess the multiplex PCR reads, holding one entry per CDR3 protein. This table holds 360,000 or so distinct CDR3 sequences, about 12% found once. These same records also appear under a second study, on T cells in Graves' hyperthyroidism and ophthalmopathy.

Material: peripheral blood mononuclear cells (PBMCs), obtained at new diagnosis, from a patient treated with antithyroid drugs. The receptor source for this set is a woman aged 18-29 years with Graves disease.

This clonotype was recorded many times. This chain joins TRBV19 and TRBJ2-3; no reliable D call. This CDR3 contains 14 residues. Trimming shortened V by 4 bases and J by 5 bases, and 13 bases separated the two germline ends. Germline values: CDR1 LNHDA, CDR2 SQIVND (reference sequence). For the CDR3, the DNA is TGTGCCAGTAGTAGCGGCATTCTTCTAGATACGCAGTATTTT. Protein sequence: CASSSGILLDTQYF. The variable domain in full, completed from reference TRBV19 and TRBJ2-3, reads DGGITQSPKYLFRKEGQNVTLSCEQNLNHDAMYWYRQDPGQGLRLIYYSQIVNDFQKGDIAEGYSVSREKKESFPLTVTSAQKNPTAFYLCASSSGILLDTQYFGPGTRLTVL.

This clonotype appeared many times. The rearrangement uses TRBV6-2 or TRBV6-3 and TRBJ1-5; a weak D match, TRBD1 (5 bases). Trimming stripped 0 bases from V and 6 bases from J, with 12 bases between. There are 15 residues in the CDR3. The germline V gene encodes CDR1 MNHEY and CDR2 SVGEGT. In DNA form, the CDR3 reads TGTGCCAGCAGTTACTCTGGGGGATCAGCTCAGCCCCAGCATTTT. Translating it yields CASSYSGGSAQPQHF.

This chain uses TRBV28 with TRBJ1-1; D unclear. The CDR3 spans 11 residues. Germline CDR1 reads MDHEN; CDR2 reads SYDVKM. V was clipped by 4 bases and J by 11 bases, with 11 bases between them. CDR3 nucleotides: TGTGCCAGCAGTTCCGTAGAAGGGGCTTTCTTT. This sequence encodes CASSSVEGAFF.

Comments on this clonotype: This clone may be a read error of a much larger clone one base away. The chain has TRBV20-1 and TRBJ1-1; D is unresolved. Germline assignment: CDR1 DFQATT and CDR2 SNEGSKA (reference sequence). CDR3 length: 13 residues. CDR3 sequence reads: CRARDVRNTEAFF. The CDR3 DNA follows: TGCAGAGCTAGAGATGTCAGGAACACTGAAGCTTTCTTT.

The sample holds many counts of this clonotype. The chain uses TRBV12-3 or TRBV12-4 and TRBJ2-1, with 9 bases matching TRBD1. This CDR3 region has 15 residues. V lost 1 base and J lost 9; bases outside the gene matches: 7. CDR3 amino acids: CASSLGSGTGSEQFF. CDR3 sequence (DNA): TGTGCCAGCAGTTTAGGTTCTGGGACAGGGAGTGAGCAGTTCTTC.

This clonotype was seen many times. The chain joins TRBV20-1 to TRBJ2-1; D possibly corresponds to TRBD2 (6 bases). Germline values: CDR1 DFQATT, CDR2 SNEGSKA (reference sequence). Trimming left V 6 bases short and J 3 bases short, with 21 bases between. The CDR3 is 16 residues long. The CDR3 loop is CSANPPGRDGYNEQFF. The CDR3 coding sequence is TGCAGTGCCAATCCCCCAGGGCGGGATGGCTACAATGAGCAGTTCTTC.

In this sample, this clonotype turned up many times. The chain carries TRBV5-1 and TRBJ2-3; D uncertain. CDR1 is SGHRS, CDR2 YFSETQ, per germline. The CDR3 extends over 13 amino acids. The V end was cut by 2 bases, the J end by 6 bases, with 10 bases between. CDR3 residues: CASSFAQGDTQYF. DNA for the CDR3: TGCGCCAGCAGCTTTGCCCAAGGCGATACGCAGTATTTT.

The chain has TRBV12-3 or TRBV12-4 and TRBJ2-2; D ambiguous. The CDR3 loop spans 12 amino acids. V was trimmed by 5 bases and J by 3 bases, leaving 4 bases between them. CDR3 region: CASSEDTGELFF. The CDR3 nucleotides read TGTGCCAGCAGTGAGGACACCGGGGAGCTGTTTTTT.

This sequence joins TRBV28 and TRBJ1-1, with 7 bases aligning to TRBD1. The CDR3 is 17 amino acids. Germline trimming cut 9 bases from V and 9 bases from J; bases unmatched to any gene: 25. Germline V gene lookup returns CDR1 MDHEN and CDR2 SYDVKM. The CDR3 spells CASLYATGINGAEQAFF. CDR3 DNA sequence: TGTGCCAGTCTATACGCGACAGGGATAAATGGAGCCGAACAAGCTTTCTTT.

In this sample, this clonotype turned up many times. The rearrangement uses TRBV6-5 and TRBJ2-3, with TRBD2 as a possible D gene (6 bases). TRBJ2-5 explains the end of the DNA better; the J call may be wrong. The CDR3 runs to 12 residues. Germline assignment: CDR1 MNHEY and CDR2 SVGAGI. The CDR3 loop is CASSSGLSTQYF. The CDR3 DNA reads as TGTGCCAGCAGTTCAGGACTATCGACCCAGTACTTC.

This clonotype was detected ten times or more. The chain has TRBV27 and TRBJ1-2, with 9 bases matching TRBD1. With 5 bases clipped from V and 2 bases from J, the junction kept 6 bases outside the gene matches. The CDR3 is 15 residues long. Germline loops: CDR1 MNHEY, CDR2 SMNVEV (reference sequence). CDR3 bases: TGTGCCAGCAGTAAAGACAGGGGGGAGAACTATGGCTACACCTTC. Its protein is CASSKDRGENYGYTF.

For this clonotype: A clone one base away is much larger, so this may be a read error. The V and J genes are TRBV11-3 and TRBJ2-1, with D perhaps TRBD1 (6 bases). CDR3 length: 13 amino acids. V was trimmed by 5 bases and J by 4 bases, leaving 9 bases between them. Germline loops: CDR1 SGHNT, CDR2 YENEEA. CDR3: CASSIDRYNEQFF. CDR3 bases: TGTGCCAGCAGCATCGACAGGTACAATGAGCAGTTCTTC. Full variable domain (missing parts from reference TRBV11-3 and TRBJ2-1): EAGVVQSPRYKIIEKKQPVAFWCNPISGHNTLYWYLQNLGQGPELLIRYENEEAVDDSQLPKDRFSAERLKGVDSTLKIQPAELGDSAVYLCASSIDRYNEQFFGPGTRLTVL.

This clonotype has ten or more counts. The chain joins TRBV10-2 to TRBJ1-2; D is unresolved. Trimming took off 4 bases at V and 0 bases at J, with 12 bases between the two ends. Germline lookup yields CDR1 WSHSY and CDR2 SAAADI. The CDR3 is 15 residues long. The CDR3 region has the DNA TGCGCCAGCAGTGGAATTTTCCCACCTAACTATGGCTACACCTTC. It codes for CASSGIFPPNYGYTF.

This clonotype was seen at least ten times. This rearrangement joins TRBV30 to TRBJ2-7, with D perhaps being TRBD1 or TRBD2 (5 bases each). This CDR3 spans 15 amino acids. In germline, CDR1 is GTSNPN, CDR2 SVGIG (reference sequence). V lost 2 bases, J lost 1 base, and 15 bases lay in between. CDR3 in amino acids: CAWSFRGLISYEQYF. In DNA, the CDR3 is TGTGCCTGGAGTTTTCGGGGCTTAATATCCTACGAGCAGTACTTC.